This T cell receptor (beta chain) appears in the sequencing data of a study of cytomegalovirus exposure and HLA in healthy donors. Study in general: The study's early data release held about 80 million unique TCRs from HLA-typed donors.

A multiplex PCR was run with 60 Vbeta primers and 13 Jbeta primers. Measured with immunoSEQ multiplex PCR; TCRdb has only the in-frame clones, and not every one. The sample consists of 80,000 to 95,000 clones, 55% to 85% of them appearing once. The sequence derives from a woman aged 18-30 years in good health and CMV-seropositive. Sequences were obtained from PBMCs.

The CDR3: CASSLKLNTGELFF. The CDR3 nucleotides read TGTGCCAGCAGCCTGAAGCTGAACACCGGGGAGCTGTTTTTT. The V and J genes are TRBV7-6 and TRBJ2-2, with D hard to call. Germline V CDR1 and CDR2: SGHVS, FNYEAQ. This CDR3 spans 14 amino acids. V was shortened by 5 bases and J by 1 base, with 8 bases between the two germline ends. Using reference TRBV7-6 and TRBJ2-2 for the parts outside the CDR3, the full variable domain is GAGVSQSPRYKVTKRGQDVALRCDPISGHVSLYWYRQALGQGPEFLTYFNYEAQQDKSGLPNDRFSAERPEGSISTLTIQRTEQRDSAMYRCASSLKLNTGELFFGEGSRLTVL.